These 15 T cell receptor beta chains share one sample of origin, sequenced in a study of blood T cell repertoires in COVID-19 (dated by TCRdb to between 2020 and 2021). Receptor amplification or capture employed the immunoSEQ multiplex PCR assay. TCRdb limited this immuneACCESS table to in-frame rearrangements with V and J called. A share of clones is missing; checked studies link under half to unresolved V genes, and the rest is unexplained. The sample yields 200,000 to 250,000 clones; over 75% were counted once. The leading ten clones occupy about 1.9% of the sample. Sequences were obtained from peripheral blood. These receptors originate from a man aged 40-55 years with active or convalescent COVID-19.

This chain's CDR3 is CASSNIRTDYEQYF. CDR3 DNA: TGTGCCAGCAGCAATATACGGACAGACTACGAGCAGTACTTC. The chain employs TRBV21-1 and TRBJ2-7; the table calls TRBD1, which could not be checked here. TRBV21-1 is tagged as a pseudogene. The CDR3 covers 14 residues.

The chain has TRBV9 and TRBJ1-2; 8 bases map to TRBD1. CDR1 is SGDLS, CDR2 YYNGEE, per germline. Trimming removed 4 bases from V and 5 bases from J; junction bases left unmatched: 7. The CDR3 sequence is 14 residues long. The CDR3 DNA reads as TGTGCCAGCAGCCTCTATACAGGGGGGTATGGCTACACCTTC. Its protein is CASSLYTGGYGYTF.

This clone has just one count. This chain connects TRBV19 to TRBJ2-2; D unclear. Per germline, CDR1 LNHDA and CDR2 SQIVND (reference sequence). V was cut by 0 bases and J by 0 bases, with 5 bases left in between. The CDR3 loop spans 15 amino acids. The CDR3: CASSIERPNTGELFF. Written as DNA, the CDR3 is TGTGCCAGTAGTATAGAGCGGCCGAACACCGGGGAGCTGTTTTTT.

The DNA for the CDR3 is TGTGCCAGCAGCCAAGATCGAACCAGGTACCAAGAGACCCAGTACTTC. Amino acid sequence: CASSQDRTRYQETQYF. This chain connects TRBV4-2 to TRBJ2-5, with D unresolved. The CDR3 is 16 amino acids. Germline CDR1 and CDR2: LGHNA and YNFKEQ. V lost 0 bases and J 0 bases, leaving 11 bases between the germline ends.

Here the CDR3 reads CASSLVGGSTYEQYF. The CDR3 nucleotides are TGTGCCAGCAGCTTAGTGGGGGGGAGTACCTACGAGCAGTACTTC. The chain is built from TRBV7-9 and TRBJ2-7; 7 nucleotides agree with TRBD2. Germline CDR1 SEHNR, CDR2 FQNEAQ (reference sequence). CDR3 length: 15 amino acids. J gave up 2 bases and V 1 base, and 5 bases lay outside the gene matches. Full variable domain (missing parts from reference TRBV7-9 and TRBJ2-7): DTGVSQNPRHKITKRGQNVTFRCDPISEHNRLYWYRQTLGQGPEFLTYFQNEAQLEKSRLLSDRFSAERPKGSFSTLEIQRTEQGDSAMYLCASSLVGGSTYEQYFGPGTRLTVT.

The CDR3 DNA is TGTGCCAGCAGTTTATATGGCGGGGGACAACCCCTCCACTTT. Protein: CASSLYGGGQPLHF. The chain is built from TRBV27 and TRBJ1-6, with D maybe TRBD1 (6 bases). The CDR3 loop spans 14 amino acids. V lost 1 base and J lost 12, with 13 bases in between. The V gene's germline CDR1 is MNHEY and CDR2 SMNVEV (reference sequence).

This clone came up a few times. The chain is built from TRBV6-2 or TRBV6-3 and TRBJ1-1; D is undetermined. The CDR3 sequence is 18 residues long. V was cut by 0 bases and J by 0 bases, with 17 bases left in between. Germline V gene lookup returns CDR1 MNHEY and CDR2 SVGEGT. The CDR3 spells CASSYSVTGNKLNTEAFF. In nucleotides, the CDR3 is TGTGCCAGCAGTTACTCGGTGACCGGGAATAAATTGAACACTGAAGCTTTCTTT.

The chain combines TRBV19 with TRBJ2-2; D unresolved. Trimming took off 6 bases at V and 6 bases at J, with 20 bases between the two ends. The CDR3 totals 16 residues. The germline V gene encodes CDR1 LNHDA and CDR2 SQIVND (reference sequence). The CDR3 reads CASRLSAAVRAGELFF. CDR3 sequence (DNA): TGTGCCAGTAGGCTCTCTGCGGCAGTTCGCGCCGGGGAGCTGTTTTTT.

The chain has TRBV4-1 and TRBJ1-1; weak D call: TRBD1 (6 bases). V lost 3 bases, J lost 1 base, and 15 bases lay in between. Germline CDR1 is MGHRA and CDR2 is YSYEKL. This CDR3 comprises 16 residues. CDR3 sequence: CASSHGQSHKNTEAFF. The CDR3 DNA follows: TGCGCCAGCAGCCATGGACAGTCACATAAGAACACTGAAGCTTTCTTT.

V is TRBV27 and J is TRBJ1-2; 9 bases fit TRBD1. Germline loops: CDR1 MNHEY, CDR2 SMNVEV (reference sequence). The CDR3 is 16 amino acids. Trimming at V came to 3 bases and at J to 5 bases, leaving 10 bases not matched to a gene. The CDR3, as DNA: TGTGCCAGCAGTTTTCTTTCTGACAGGGGGGATTATGGCTACACCTTC. Protein: CASSFLSDRGDYGYTF.

V and J are TRBV29-1 and TRBJ1-2; 9 nucleotides agree with TRBD1. The junction had 5 bases not matched to a gene; V was cut back by 5 bases and J by 1 base. This CDR3 has 14 residues. From germline, CDR1 is SQVTM and CDR2 ANQGSEA. For the CDR3, the DNA is TGCAGCGTTTCAGGGACAGGGCATAACTATGGCTACACCTTC. Translated, it gives CSVSGTGHNYGYTF.

The chain couples TRBV15 to TRBJ1-1; D is ambiguous. Germline V gene lookup returns CDR1 LNHNV and CDR2 YYDKDF (reference sequence). Trimming shortened V by 1 base and J by 0 bases, and 12 bases separated the two germline ends. The CDR3 consists of 16 residues. The CDR3 nucleotides are TGTGCCACCAGCAGAGGGTTTGTCACACTGAACACTGAAGCTTTCTTT. Encoded protein: CATSRGFVTLNTEAFF.

This clone was counted a few times. The genes are TRBV10-2 and TRBJ2-1, with D perhaps matching TRBD1 (5 bases). The CDR3 is 14 residues long. The germline V gene encodes CDR1 WSHSY and CDR2 SAAADI. The V end was cut by 4 bases, the J end by 6 bases, with 13 bases between. The CDR3 nucleotides read TGCGCCAGCAGTGTGATTGCAGGGCCCAATGAGCAGTTCTTC. Protein product: CASSVIAGPNEQFF.

The chain is built from TRBV27 and TRBJ2-1, with 7 bases identical to TRBD1. Germline CDR1 and CDR2: MNHEY and SMNVEV (reference sequence). The V and J ends lost 2 bases and 8 bases, in that order; junction bases with no gene match: 0. CDR3 size: 12 residues. CDR3 coding DNA: TGTGCCAGCAGTTTAAGGGGGCATGAGCAGTTCTTC. This translates into CASSLRGHEQFF.

This clone has a single count. The J gene is TRBJ2-1, the V gene TRBV3-1 (or the pseudogene TRBV3-2), with TRBD2 matching 15 bases. The CDR3 is made up of 14 amino acids. Germline V CDR1 and CDR2: LGHDT, YNNKEL (reference sequence). Germline trimming cut 8 bases from V and 7 bases from J; bases unmatched to any gene: 3. The CDR3: CASRTSGGANEQFF. For the CDR3, the DNA is TGTGCCAGCCGGACTAGCGGGGGGGCTAATGAGCAGTTCTTC.